The rows below give T cell receptor beta chains drawn from one sample of a study of T cells in Graves' hyperthyroidism and ophthalmopathy. TCRdb analysed the multiplex PCR reads with MiXCR anew, one entry per CDR3 protein. The profile shows some 490,000 distinct CDR3 sequences, roughly 22% of them singletons. Sample: blood. These receptors were obtained from a woman in her seventies with Graves' ophthalmopathy. Both conserved end residues are trimmed from each CDR3. Fields, in order: clone size, V gene, CDR3 protein. Not every row has a clone size; where given, it reads once, few, many or a size class.

-,TRBV7-9,ACSYQIGTGRGYT
-,TRBV3-1,ASSQGEAYEQY
few,TRBV12-3/TRBV12-4,ASSFNGGRRYGYT
-,TRBV24-1,ATSVREHTDTQY
many,TRBV7-8,ASSPSRETQY
many,TRBV28,ASSLLGQPYT
-,TRBV20-1,SARVKLSVREQY
-,TRBV20-1,STQDLMNTEAF
-,TRBV29-1,SVRMGGGADTQY
many,TRBV7-2,ASSLQDGAYEQY
once,TRBV2,ASSPSPPTRVGT
-,TRBV11-3,ASSSRWGATQY
-,TRBV9,ASSFSGRGQETQY
-,TRBV27,ASRSAEASYEQY
many,TRBV12-3/TRBV12-4,ASRSYSGANVLT
once,TRBV7-8,ASSRGLAGVSTGELF
-,TRBV6-6,ASSYSILGENIQY
-,TRBV20-1,SARKGSGANEQY
-,TRBV4-1,ASSQDPKGTYGYT
-,TRBV6-5,ASSYGVETQY
-,TRBV6-1,ASTEGTTNEKLF
-,TRBV20-1,SARDGKGPGTQY
-,TRBV12-3/TRBV12-4,ASSLGGGFNTGELF
-,TRBV7-6,ASSLKTSGQGGDIQY
-,TRBV24-1,ATSEPPGQGNEKLF
few,TRBV9,ASSVGFLPGRTQETQY
-,TRBV19,ASSNRGTASGYGYT
few,TRBV20-1,SARTSVSYT
-,TRBV20-1,SPSGSADTQY
-,TRBV7-9,ASSLNQDSNQPQH
-,TRBV10-2,ASSVQRASTDTQY
many,TRBV2,ASSWRQNTGELF
-,TRBV4-3,ASSQSPGTRWETQY
-,TRBV6-1,ASSGGGQGRQETQY
few,TRBV20-1,SATPRDSPYNEQF
-,TRBV11-2,ASSLVEGIGGYT
few,TRBV6-9,ASSSGTGLAEQY
-,TRBV29-1,SVGGSDSSDSNQPQH
-,TRBV4-2,ASRATGEGYGYT
few,TRBV27,ASSLSQISGTSGSYNEQF
-,TRBV12-3/TRBV12-4,ASRDSGELF
-,TRBV7-2,ASSPMGWVNTGELF
few,TRBV28,ASLRGERNTGELF
-,TRBV5-1,ASSLGAGTTGTQY
-,TRBV5-1,ASSPGGGVPGANVLT
-,TRBV20-1,SADLAGWGNEQF
many,TRBV11-3,ASSTTDEQF
-,TRBV19,ANGTANYGYT
-,TRBV20-1,SGITTGGYYEQY